The source of this T cell receptor (beta chain) is a study of T cells in Graves' hyperthyroidism and ophthalmopathy. Points from the study as a whole: A model using 13 V-J features told ophthalmopathy apart from stable hyperthyroidism.

Uncontrolled infection, other autoimmune disease, pregnancy or lactation excluded patients. Used for diagnoses were clinical symptoms, serum thyroxine and TRAb, thyroid ultrasound and orbital computed tomography. Amplification of TCR beta CDR3 regions was performed using RNA transcripts as template. Researchers ran a first-round RT-PCR on the TCR CDR3 using the HTBI primer set. TCRdb reprocessed the multiplex PCR reads via MiXCR and lists one record per CDR3 protein. Of about 500,000 distinct CDR3 sequences in the sample, about 15% were seen once. Between the trimmed V and J ends, which lost 6 bases and 0 bases, there was a span of 11 bases. CDR1 is SQVTM, CDR2 ANQGSEA, per germline. CDR3 length equals 13 residues. This clonotype occurred a few times. What it recognizes is unknown.

The rearrangement links TRBV29-1 to TRBJ1-2; D remains unclear. Specimen: blood. The TCR was taken from a woman in her twenties or thirties with Graves' ophthalmopathy. This CDR3 is CSVTGGANYGYTF. The CDR3, as DNA: TGCAGCGTCACCGGCGGGGCTAACTATGGCTACACCTTC.